Listed below are T cell receptor beta chains from one sample, sequenced in a study of OX40 agonist ivuxolimab in advanced cancers. Assay: immunoSEQ multiplex PCR; the TCRdb copy retains only in-frame clones and omits some. The sample includes 50,000 to 70,000 clones, 87% of them seen just once. This specimen consisted of CD4+ or CD8+ T cells sorted from blood, obtained in a trial of the OX40 agonist ivuxolimab. These receptor sequences come from an adult with an advanced solid tumor such as melanoma, head and neck, liver or kidney cancer. Both conserved end residues are part of each CDR3. The D gene is left open where the match is weak.

D	V	J	CDR3
-	TRBV18	TRBJ2-7	CASSPTASYEQYF
-	TRBV6-5	TRBJ2-7	CASSLYEQYF
-	TRBV4-1	TRBJ2-4	CASSQDRRLGKNIQYF
-	TRBV7-9	TRBJ1-3	CASSLFTGNTIYF
-	TRBV29-1	TRBJ1-2	CSVGPPGHFEGTNYGYTF
TRBD2	TRBV6-5	TRBJ2-7	CASLSGTSYEQYF
-	TRBV27	TRBJ2-2	CASSRQLASTGELFF
-	TRBV30	TRBJ1-5	CAWSVNSGPQHF
-	TRBV7-8	TRBJ1-1	CASSPDIGLEAFF
-	TRBV5-1	TRBJ2-5	CASSLFGGRPEETQYF
-	TRBV5-5	TRBJ2-3	CASSYGSTDTQYF
TRBD1	TRBV5-5	TRBJ2-2	CASRRRDRGPLYDTGELFF
-	TRBV21-1	TRBJ1-1	CASFPRVPRTEAFF
-	TRBV28	TRBJ1-5	CASYPGVGQPQHF
-	TRBV18	TRBJ2-3	CASSPQASPTDTQYF
TRBD2	TRBV7-8	TRBJ2-5	CASSLKGRLAGGPKETQYF
TRBD2	TRBV6-5	-	CASSYSGLAGGYEQYF
TRBD1	TRBV7-9	TRBJ2-7	CASSLGTGPYEQYF
TRBD1	TRBV29-1	TRBJ2-7	CSVAGTASYEQYF
TRBD1	TRBV6-5	TRBJ2-1	CATHTTDRGYNEQFF
-	TRBV5-1	TRBJ1-2	CASSNGGDYGYTF
-	TRBV6-5	TRBJ2-7	CASSYSSRQGYEQYF
-	TRBV4-1	TRBJ2-2	CASSQDIANTGELFF
-	TRBV5-1	TRBJ2-5	CASSLTQVQETQYF
-	TRBV30	TRBJ1-4	CAWSTAGGRLFF
-	TRBV5-1	TRBJ2-6	CASSLIGLSGANVLTF
TRBD1	TRBV5-1	TRBJ2-2	CASSPPGTGATGELFF
-	TRBV6-5	TRBJ2-5	CASSYSNTGIETQYF
-	TRBV5-1	TRBJ1-6	CASSSGQYNSPLHF
-	TRBV28	TRBJ1-1	CASKEGEFEAFF
TRBD1	TRBV29-1	TRBJ2-5	CSGGQRFQETQYF
-	TRBV7-8	TRBJ1-6	CASSFNRGLRSYNSPLHF
-	TRBV5-4	TRBJ1-5	CASSLDDQPQHF